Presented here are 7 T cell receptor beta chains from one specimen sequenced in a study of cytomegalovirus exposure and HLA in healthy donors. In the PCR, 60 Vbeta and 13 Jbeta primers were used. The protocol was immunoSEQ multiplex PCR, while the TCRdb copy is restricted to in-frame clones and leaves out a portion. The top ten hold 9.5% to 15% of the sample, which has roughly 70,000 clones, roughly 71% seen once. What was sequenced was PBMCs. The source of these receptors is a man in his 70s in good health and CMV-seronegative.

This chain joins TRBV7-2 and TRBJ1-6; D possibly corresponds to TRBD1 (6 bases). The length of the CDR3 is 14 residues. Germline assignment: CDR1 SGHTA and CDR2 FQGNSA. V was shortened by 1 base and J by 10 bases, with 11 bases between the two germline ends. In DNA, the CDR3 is TGTGCCAGCAGCTTAGGTCGGACAGTCTCACCCCTCCACTTT. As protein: CASSLGRTVSPLHF.

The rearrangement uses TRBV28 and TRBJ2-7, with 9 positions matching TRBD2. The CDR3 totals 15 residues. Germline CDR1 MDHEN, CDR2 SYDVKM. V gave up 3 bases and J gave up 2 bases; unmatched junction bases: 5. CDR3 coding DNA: TGTGCCAGCAGTTTGGCGACTAGCGGTCCCTACGAGCAGTACTTC. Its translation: CASSLATSGPYEQYF.

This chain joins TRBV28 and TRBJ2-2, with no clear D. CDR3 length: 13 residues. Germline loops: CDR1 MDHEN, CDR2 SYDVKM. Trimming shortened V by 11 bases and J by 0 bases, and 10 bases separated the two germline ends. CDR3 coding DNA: TGTGCCTCCTTCGAGCCGAACACCGGGGAGCTGTTTTTT. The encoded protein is CASFEPNTGELFF.

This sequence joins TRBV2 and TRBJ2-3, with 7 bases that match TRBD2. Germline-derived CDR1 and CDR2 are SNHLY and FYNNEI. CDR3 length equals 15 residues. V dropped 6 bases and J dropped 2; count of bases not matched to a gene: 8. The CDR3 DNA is TGTGCCAGCAGGGCCGAGCGGGGCCACACAGATACGCAGTATTTT. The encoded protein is CASRAERGHTDTQYF.

Written as DNA, the CDR3 is TGTGCCATCAGTCCTTCTGACAGGGAAGGGGGCGGTGGAACAGATACGCAGTATTTT. Translated, it gives CAISPSDREGGGGTDTQYF. The chain has TRBV10-3 and TRBJ2-3; the match to TRBD1 covers 7 bases. Trimming removed 5 bases from V and 3 bases from J; junction bases left unmatched: 20. CDR1 ENHRY and CDR2 SYGVKD come from the germline V gene. The CDR3 runs to 19 residues.

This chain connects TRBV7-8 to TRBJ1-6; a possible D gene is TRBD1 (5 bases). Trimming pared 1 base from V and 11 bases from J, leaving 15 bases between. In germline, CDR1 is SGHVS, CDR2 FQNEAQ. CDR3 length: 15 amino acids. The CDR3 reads CASSLDTYVGPPLHF. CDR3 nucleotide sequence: TGTGCCAGCAGCTTAGACACATACGTGGGGCCACCCCTCCACTTT. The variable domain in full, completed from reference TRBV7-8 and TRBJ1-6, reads GAGVSQSPRYKVAKRGQDVALRCDPISGHVSLFWYQQALGQGPEFLTYFQNEAQLDKSGLPSDRFFAERPEGSVSTLKIQRTQQEDSAVYLCASSLDTYVGPPLHFGNGTRLTVT.

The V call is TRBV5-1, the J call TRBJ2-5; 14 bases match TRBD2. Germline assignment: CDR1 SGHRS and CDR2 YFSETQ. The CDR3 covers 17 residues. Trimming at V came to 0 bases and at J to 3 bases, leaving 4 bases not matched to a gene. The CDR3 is CASSLGTTSGGEETQYF. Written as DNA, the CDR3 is TGCGCCAGCAGCTTGGGGACGACTAGCGGGGGGGAAGAGACCCAGTACTTC.